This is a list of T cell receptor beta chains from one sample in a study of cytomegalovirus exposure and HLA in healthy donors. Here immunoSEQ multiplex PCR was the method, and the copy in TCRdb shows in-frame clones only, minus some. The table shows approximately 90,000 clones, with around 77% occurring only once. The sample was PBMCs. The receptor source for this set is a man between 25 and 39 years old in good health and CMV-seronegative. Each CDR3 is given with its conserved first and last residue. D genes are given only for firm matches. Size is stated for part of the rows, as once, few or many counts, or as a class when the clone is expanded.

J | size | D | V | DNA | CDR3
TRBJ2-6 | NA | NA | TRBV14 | TGTGCCAGCAGCCAAGAGTGGCAGGGGAACTCTGGGGCCAACGTCCTGACTTTC | CASSQEWQGNSGANVLTF
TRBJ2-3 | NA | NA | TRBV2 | TGTGCCAGCAGTAGCGTATTCAGCACAGATACGCAGTATTTT | CASSSVFSTDTQYF
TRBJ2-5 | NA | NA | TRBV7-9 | TGTGCCAGCAGCCTCGTCGAGGGAGGCGAGACCCAGTACTTC | CASSLVEGGETQYF
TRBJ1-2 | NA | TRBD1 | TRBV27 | TGTGCCAGCAGTTTATCGAGCACAGGGGGCTTAGGCTACACCTTC | CASSLSSTGGLGYTF
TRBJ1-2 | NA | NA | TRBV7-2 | TGTGCCAGCAGCTTAGTACCGGGAGGGTATGGCTACACCTTC | CASSLVPGGYGYTF
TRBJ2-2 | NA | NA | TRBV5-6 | TGTGCCAGCAGCTTTCTAACCGGGACAAGGAACACCGGGGAGCTGTTTTTT | CASSFLTGTRNTGELFF
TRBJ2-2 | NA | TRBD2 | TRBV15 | TGTGCCACCAGCAGTGAGCGGGAGGGTGGCGGGGAGCTGTTTTTT | CATSSEREGGGELFF
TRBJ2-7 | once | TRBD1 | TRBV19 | TGTGCCAGTAGTATCTCGGGGACAGGGGGCTACGAGCAGTACTTC | CASSISGTGGYEQYF
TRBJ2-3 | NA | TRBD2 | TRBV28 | TGTGCCAGCAGTTGGGCCGGGACTAGACTCACAGATACGCAGTATTTT | CASSWAGTRLTDTQYF
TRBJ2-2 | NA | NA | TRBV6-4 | TGTGCCAGCAGTGCGACAGCCACCGGGGAGCTGTTTTTT | CASSATATGELFF
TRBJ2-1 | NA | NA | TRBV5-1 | TGCGCCAGCAGCTCGGGGGGCCTCAGATATGAGCAGTTCTTC | CASSSGGLRYEQFF
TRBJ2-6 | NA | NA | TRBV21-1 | TGTGCCAGCAAGGGGGACAGTTACCACTCTGGGGCCAACGTCCTGACTTTC | CASKGDSYHSGANVLTF
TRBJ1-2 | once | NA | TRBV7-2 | TGTGCCAGCAGCTTCGCAGTTGGCAGGGGCTATGGCTACACCTTC | CASSFAVGRGYGYTF
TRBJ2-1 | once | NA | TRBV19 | TGTGCCAGTAGCGGGACTGGATATAACAATGAGCAGTTCTTC | CASSGTGYNNEQFF
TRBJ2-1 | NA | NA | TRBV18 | TGTGCCAGCTCCTCCGGGGTTGGGTCCTACAATGAGCAGTTCTTC | CASSSGVGSYNEQFF
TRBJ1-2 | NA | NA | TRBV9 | TGTGCCAGCAGCGTAGCGGGGGGCTACACCTTC | CASSVAGGYTF
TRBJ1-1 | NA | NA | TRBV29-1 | TGCAGCGTCCTCACAGAGAACACTGAAGCTTTCTTT | CSVLTENTEAFF